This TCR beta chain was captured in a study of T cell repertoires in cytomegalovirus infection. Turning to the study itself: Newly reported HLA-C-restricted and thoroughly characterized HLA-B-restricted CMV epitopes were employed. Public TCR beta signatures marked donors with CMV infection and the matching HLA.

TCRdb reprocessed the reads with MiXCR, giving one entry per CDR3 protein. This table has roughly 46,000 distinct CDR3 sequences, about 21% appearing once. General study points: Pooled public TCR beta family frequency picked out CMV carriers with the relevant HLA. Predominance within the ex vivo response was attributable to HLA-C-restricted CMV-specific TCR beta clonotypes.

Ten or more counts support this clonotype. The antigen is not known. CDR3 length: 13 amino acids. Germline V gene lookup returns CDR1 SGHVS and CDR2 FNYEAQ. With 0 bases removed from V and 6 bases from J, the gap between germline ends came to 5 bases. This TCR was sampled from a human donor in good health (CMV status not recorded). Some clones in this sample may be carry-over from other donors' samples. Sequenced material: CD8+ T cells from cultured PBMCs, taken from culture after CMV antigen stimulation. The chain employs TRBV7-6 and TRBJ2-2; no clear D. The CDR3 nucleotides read TGTGCCAGCAGCTTAGCCTCTCCCGGGGAGCTGTTTTTT. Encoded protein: CASSLASPGELFF.